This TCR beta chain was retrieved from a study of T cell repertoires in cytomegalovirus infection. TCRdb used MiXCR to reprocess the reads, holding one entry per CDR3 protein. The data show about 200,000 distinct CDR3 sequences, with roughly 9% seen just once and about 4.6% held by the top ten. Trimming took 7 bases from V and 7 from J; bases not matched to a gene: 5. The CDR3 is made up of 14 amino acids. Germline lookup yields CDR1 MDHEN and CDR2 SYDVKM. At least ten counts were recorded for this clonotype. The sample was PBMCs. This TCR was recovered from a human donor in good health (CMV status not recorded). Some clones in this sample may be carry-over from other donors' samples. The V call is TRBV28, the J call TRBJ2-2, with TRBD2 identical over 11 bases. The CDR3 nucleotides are TGTGCCAGCATAGCGGGAGGGTCGGTCGGGGAGCTGTTTTTT. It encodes CASIAGGSVGELFF.